What follows are 17 T cell receptor beta chains derived from one specimen sequenced in a study of glioma-infiltrating T cells after dendritic cell vaccination. TCRdb keeps only in-frame clones here, not all; method: immunoSEQ multiplex PCR. Of about 32,000 clones listed, 90% are singletons. The specimen comprised blood, sampled before dendritic cell vaccination. All receptors come from a human donor with glioblastoma.

The gene calls are TRBV10-1 and TRBJ2-1; 9 nucleotides line up with TRBD2. The junction had 5 bases not matched to a gene; V was cut back by 5 bases and J by 6 bases. The germline V gene has CDR1 WNHNN and CDR2 SYGVQD (reference sequence). There are 14 residues in the CDR3. CDR3 coding DNA: TGCGCCAGCAGTACGCAGCGGGGGGCCAATGAGCAGTTCTTC. Translating it yields CASSTQRGANEQFF.

V is TRBV30 and J is TRBJ1-3, with a weak D call TRBD1 (6 bases). The CDR3 loop spans 13 amino acids. The V gene's germline CDR1 is GTSNPN and CDR2 SVGIG (reference sequence). V was clipped by 7 bases and J by 4 bases, with 14 bases between them. The CDR3 region has the DNA TGTGCCTCCACCCGCCAGGGGGGAAACACCATATATTTT. It specifies CASTRQGGNTIYF.

This clone was observed a few times. This chain connects TRBV19 to TRBJ2-2; no clear D. V lost 5 bases to trimming and J lost 5 bases, with 6 bases between them. The CDR3 totals 12 residues. Germline V gene sequence: CDR1 LNHDA, CDR2 SQIVND (reference sequence). CDR3 nucleotides: TGTGCCAGTAGTTTGAGGACCGGGGAGCTGTTTTTT. This translates into CASSLRTGELFF. The full variable domain, its missing parts supplied by reference TRBV19 and TRBJ2-2, is DGGITQSPKYLFRKEGQNVTLSCEQNLNHDAMYWYRQDPGQGLRLIYYSQIVNDFQKGDIAEGYSVSREKKESFPLTVTSAQKNPTAFYLCASSLRTGELFFGEGSRLTVL.

With regard to this clone: Other DNA sequences from this sample encode an identical CDR3 as well. V is TRBV6-5 and J is TRBJ1-6, with 9 bases that match TRBD1. The CDR3 is 15 residues long. V trimming: 5 bases; J trimming: 7 bases; junction bases outside the gene matches: 6. The V gene's germline CDR1 is MNHEY and CDR2 SVGAGI. CDR3 DNA sequence: TGTGCCAGCAGTCTGGGACAGGGTATGAATTCACCCCTCCACTTT. Translating it yields CASSLGQGMNSPLHF.

The V gene is TRBV4-1, the J gene TRBJ2-7; TRBD2 aligns across 7 bases. The V gene's germline CDR1 is MGHRA and CDR2 YSYEKL. This CDR3 spans 14 amino acids. J gave up 3 bases and V 4 bases, and 6 bases lay outside the gene matches. CDR3 DNA sequence: TGCGCCAGCAGCCCCGGGGGGTTGGGCTACGAGCAGTACTTC. Translation gives CASSPGGLGYEQYF.

The V gene is TRBV7-6, the J gene TRBJ1-1, with 7 positions matching TRBD1. The CDR3 has 17 residues. J was trimmed by 1 base and V by 2 bases; bases with no gene match: 10. In germline, CDR1 is SGHVS, CDR2 FNYEAQ. This chain's CDR3 is CASSLRKGTVPNTEAFF. Written as DNA, the CDR3 is TGTGCCAGCAGCTTAAGAAAGGGGACAGTACCGAACACTGAAGCTTTCTTT.

The chain employs TRBV23-1 and TRBJ1-1, with D tentatively TRBD1 (6 bases). TRBV23-1 is recorded as an ORF, its role being uncertain. Trimming removed 11 bases at V and 0 bases at J, with 13 bases between. CDR3 length: 13 amino acids. CDR3 in DNA: TGCGCCGGCCCGGACAGTTTGAACACTGAAGCTTTCTTT. Translation: CAGPDSLNTEAFF.

This rearrangement joins TRBV6-1 to TRBJ2-7; D is perhaps TRBD2 (6 bases). V was clipped by 4 bases and J by 1 base, with 11 bases between them. The CDR3 runs 14 residues. Germline CDR1 reads MNHNS; CDR2 reads SASEGT. Written as DNA, the CDR3 is TGTGCCAGCAGTGTCTCCGGGGGTTCCTACGAGCAGTACTTC. Residues: CASSVSGGSYEQYF.

This chain links TRBV7-9 with TRBJ2-3; 7 nucleotides match TRBD2. V lost 3 bases and J lost 11; bases outside the gene matches: 11. Germline lookup yields CDR1 SEHNR and CDR2 FQNEAQ (reference sequence). The CDR3 contains 14 residues. The CDR3 coding sequence is TGTGCCAGCAGCTTTCTAGCCGGGGGAGGGGTGCAGTATTTT. Translating gives CASSFLAGGGVQYF.

V gene TRBV5-1 combines with J gene TRBJ1-2, with unresolved D. The CDR3 contains 13 residues. The V and J ends lost 2 bases and 7 bases respectively, with 12 bases between them. The germline V gene encodes CDR1 SGHRS and CDR2 YFSETQ. The CDR3 DNA follows: TGCGCCAGCAGCTTTGAGCAGGTCGGTGGCTACACCTTC. It yields the protein CASSFEQVGGYTF.

The chain employs TRBV6-1 and TRBJ2-5; TRBD2 might be the D (6 bases). The CDR3 has 14 residues. Germline CDR1 MNHNS, CDR2 SASEGT. With 6 bases removed from V and 5 bases from J, the gap between germline ends came to 16 bases. In nucleotides, the CDR3 is TGTGCCAGCAGACCAGCAGGACTATGGGAGACCCAGTACTTC. Translation gives CASRPAGLWETQYF.

The CDR3 sequence is CASSLLAGVLVEQFF. The CDR3 DNA sequence: TGTGCCAGTAGCTTACTAGCGGGGGTTCTCGTTGAGCAGTTCTTC. The chain links TRBV19 to TRBJ2-1; 11 bases are a match to TRBD2. Germline V gene lookup returns CDR1 LNHDA and CDR2 SQIVND (reference sequence). The CDR3 sequence is 15 residues long. J lost 9 bases, V lost 6 bases, and 10 bases had no gene match.

The CDR3 DNA sequence: TGCGCCAGCAGCGCTGACAGGGGATACAATTCACCCCTCCACTTT. Encoded protein: CASSADRGYNSPLHF. V is TRBV5-1 and J is TRBJ1-6; the match to TRBD1 covers 8 bases. J gave up 7 bases and V 4 bases, and 7 bases lay outside the gene matches. Per germline, CDR1 SGHRS and CDR2 YFSETQ. This CDR3 contains 15 residues. Drawing the rest from reference TRBV5-1 and TRBJ1-6, the complete variable domain is KAGVTQTPRYLIKTRGQQVTLSCSPISGHRSVSWYQQTPGQGLQFLFEYFSETQRNKGNFPGRFSGRQFSNSRSEMNVSTLELGDSALYLCASSADRGYNSPLHFGNGTRLTVT.

This chain uses TRBV10-1 with TRBJ1-5; 8 nucleotides align to TRBD1. Germline CDR1 WNHNN, CDR2 SYGVQD (reference sequence). The CDR3 length is 16 residues. V was clipped by 5 bases and J by 3 bases; unmatched bases: 9. The CDR3 loop reads CASSHRGVSLNQPQHF. The CDR3 coding sequence is TGCGCCAGCAGTCACAGGGGGGTCTCCCTCAATCAGCCCCAGCATTTT.

This chain connects TRBV7-2 to TRBJ2-6; no reliable D call. This CDR3 comprises 15 residues. V lost 3 bases to trimming and J lost 4 bases, with 10 bases between them. Germline CDR1 and CDR2: SGHTA and FQGNSA. The CDR3 sequence is CASSFTPTGANVLTF. CDR3 coding DNA: TGTGCCAGCAGCTTTACACCAACAGGGGCCAACGTCCTGACTTTC.

The chain has TRBV11-2 and TRBJ2-7; tentative D call: TRBD1 (6 bases). Germline V gene lookup returns CDR1 SGHAT and CDR2 FQNNGV. This CDR3 spans 12 amino acids. The V end was cut by 5 bases, the J end by 6 bases, with 11 bases between. CDR3 residues: CASSRLQGEQYF. As DNA, the CDR3 is TGTGCCAGCAGCAGACTACAGGGCGAGCAGTACTTC.

With respect to this clone: Other nucleotide sequences from this sample produce the same CDR3. The rearrangement links TRBV18 to TRBJ2-2, with D tentatively TRBD1 (5 bases). Germline V CDR1 and CDR2: KGHSH, LQKENI. This CDR3 region has 13 residues. V lost 3 bases to trimming and J lost 6 bases, with 8 bases between them. CDR3 loop: CASSPQGPGELFF. The CDR3 DNA sequence: TGTGCCAGCTCACCGCAGGGTCCCGGGGAGCTGTTTTTT.